The next 9 T cell receptor beta chains were all read from a single sample in a study of human T cells and chemical hapten exposure. In TCRdb, the RACE reads were re-called with MiXCR into one record per CDR3 protein. The sample has 100,000 to 150,000 distinct CDR3 sequences; 13% are singletons. Time point meaning: pre-sensitization, week 0. Treatment denoted: therapeutic diphenylcyclopropenone sensitization with weekly scalp DPC. The source was whole blood, collected in connection with sensitization to the hapten diphenylcyclopropenone (DPC). The receptors stem from a woman under 30 with alopecia areata. Some clones in this sample may be carry-over from other donors' samples.

This clonotype was found a few times. The genes are TRBV2 and TRBJ1-1; 9 bases align to TRBD1. Germline V lookup: CDR1 SNHLY, CDR2 FYNNEI. The CDR3 covers 12 residues. The V segment lost 10 bases and the J segment 5 bases; nucleotides outside the gene matches: 5. The DNA for the CDR3 is TGTGCCATGGGGACAGGGATTACTGAAGCTTTCTTT. It encodes CAMGTGITEAFF.

The V call is TRBV11-2, the J call TRBJ2-7, with D unclear. The V end was cut by 5 bases, the J end by 2 bases, with 7 bases between. The CDR3 is made up of 12 amino acids. The germline CDR1 and CDR2 sequences are SGHAT and FQNNGV. The CDR3 reads CASSPHTYEQYF. Written as DNA, the CDR3 is TGTGCCAGCAGCCCCCATACCTACGAGCAGTACTTC.

This clonotype came up many times. The chain links TRBV7-8 to TRBJ1-2, with unresolved D. Deletions cut 7 bases from V and 4 bases from J, with 13 bases between. Germline CDR1 is SGHVS and CDR2 is FQNEAQ. This CDR3 has 13 residues. CDR3 residues: CASTKPPLYGYTF. The CDR3 region has the DNA TGTGCCAGCACAAAACCCCCCCTCTATGGCTACACCTTC.

The chain has TRBV12-3 or TRBV12-4 and TRBJ2-1; 7 nucleotides line up with TRBD2. Trimming removed 7 bases from V and 0 bases from J; junction bases left unmatched: 3. The CDR3 runs to 14 residues. In DNA form, the CDR3 reads TGTGCCAGCACCGGGGGGTCCTCCTACAATGAGCAGTTCTTC. It encodes CASTGGSSYNEQFF.

This clonotype was seen a few times. This sequence joins TRBV18 and TRBJ1-4, with TRBD1 identical over 7 bases. The CDR3 covers 19 residues. Trimming removed 6 bases from V and 8 bases from J; junction bases left unmatched: 24. CDR1 and CDR2 (germline): KGHSH, LQKENI. As DNA, the CDR3 is TGTGCCAGCTCGCAAGTGCCTCCGGGACAGCTTGAGTCCAGGGAAAAACTGTTTTTT. Translation gives CASSQVPPGQLESREKLFF.

The chain joins TRBV12-3 or TRBV12-4 to TRBJ2-2; D gene ambiguous. The length of the CDR3 is 17 residues. V was cut by 5 bases and J by 4 bases, with 20 bases left in between. The CDR3 DNA is TGTGCCAGCAGTCCCCACGGGTTAGGGCTAGGCACCGGGGAGCTGTTTTTT. The encoded protein is CASSPHGLGLGTGELFF.

The chain combines TRBV4-3 with TRBJ1-1, with D perhaps matching TRBD1 (6 bases). The germline V gene has CDR1 LGHNA and CDR2 YSLEER. Trimming took off 0 bases at V and 7 bases at J, with 15 bases between the two ends. The CDR3 covers 15 residues. DNA of the CDR3: TGCGCCAGCAGCCAAGAAGTCAGGGGCGGGGATGAAGCTTTCTTT. It codes for CASSQEVRGGDEAFF.

In regard to this clonotype: One junction end does not reproduce the germline sequence, and a read error may be involved. The chain carries TRBV7-2 and TRBJ2-1; D remains ambiguous. Per the germline V gene, CDR1 is SGHTA and CDR2 is FQGNSA. This CDR3 comprises 13 residues. This CDR3 is CASSVATRNEQFF. The CDR3 DNA reads as TGTGCCAGCAGCGTAGCAACTCGAAATGAGCAGTTCTTC.

The V gene is TRBV18, the J gene TRBJ2-7, with 12 bases fitting TRBD1. This CDR3 has 14 amino acids. Germline values: CDR1 KGHSH, CDR2 LQKENI. V dropped 5 bases and J dropped 4; count of bases not matched to a gene: 3. The DNA for the CDR3 is TGTGCCAGCTCAGGGACAGGGGGCGATTACGAGCAGTACTTC. Amino acids: CASSGTGGDYEQYF.